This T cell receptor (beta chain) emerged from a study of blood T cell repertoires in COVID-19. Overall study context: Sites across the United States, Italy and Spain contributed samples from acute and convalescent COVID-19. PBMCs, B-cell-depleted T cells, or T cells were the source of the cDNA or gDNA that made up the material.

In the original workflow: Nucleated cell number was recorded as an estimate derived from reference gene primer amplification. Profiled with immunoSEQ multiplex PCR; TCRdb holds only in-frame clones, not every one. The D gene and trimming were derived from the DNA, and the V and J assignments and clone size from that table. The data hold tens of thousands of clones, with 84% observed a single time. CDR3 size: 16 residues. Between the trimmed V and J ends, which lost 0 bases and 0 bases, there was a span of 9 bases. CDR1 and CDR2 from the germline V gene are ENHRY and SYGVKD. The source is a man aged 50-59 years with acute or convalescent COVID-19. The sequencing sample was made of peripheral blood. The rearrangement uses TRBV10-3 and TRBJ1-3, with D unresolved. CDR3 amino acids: CAISESGGSSGNTIYF. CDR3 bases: TGTGCCATCAGTGAGTCGGGTGGGAGCTCTGGAAACACCATATATTTT.